This TCR beta chain appears in the sequencing data of a study of cytotoxic CD8 clonotypes in ibrutinib-treated CLL. Study information: In all, 10 to 11 patients were relapsed/refractory, about 15 were treatment-naive and 17 were IGHV unmutated. Following a median approximately eleven months of treatment, with a range of 6 to 36, response samples were taken. Study-level findings and limits: Clonality climbed at ibrutinib response, then dropped toward baseline at progression.

TCRdb's copy holds only in-frame clones and misses some; the assay was immunoSEQ multiplex PCR. The sample carries 130,000 to 150,000 clones, 75% to 95% recorded once. V lost 3 bases and J lost 2; bases outside the gene matches: 5. The CDR3 spans 16 residues. The germline V gene has CDR1 LGHNA and CDR2 YSLEER. As regards this clone: Antigen: not known.

V usage is TRBV4-3 and J usage is TRBJ2-7, with 12 bases aligning to TRBD2. The origin of this receptor is a human donor with chronic lymphocytic leukemia. The sequenced sample was PBMCs, obtained after 12 months of ibrutinib treatment. The chain's CDR3 is CASSQDLAGGPYEQYF. The CDR3 DNA reads as TGCGCCAGCAGCCAGGACCTAGCGGGAGGGCCCTACGAGCAGTACTTC.